This T cell receptor beta chain was sequenced in a study of T cells in women clearing cervical HPV infection. To note about this clone: The read ends 3 residues shy of where the CDR3 ends; the end is completed using the germline J gene. The same CDR3 also results from other DNA sequences found in this sample.

The assay was immunoSEQ multiplex PCR, and TCRdb's table has in-frame clones only and misses some. With 15,000 or so clones in the sample, the ten largest clones hold roughly a tenth. Germline values: CDR1 SGHDT, CDR2 YYEEEE. This CDR3 is 14 amino acids long. V was pared by 4 bases and J by 0 bases, with 7 bases between. Sequencing input: blood buffy coat. The V gene is TRBV5-6, the J gene TRBJ1-4; D unresolved. The clonotype originates from a woman aged 18 to 75 with a cervical HPV16 infection that either progressed to CIN3+ or cleared (not recorded which). The CDR3 DNA, read in part, is TGTGCCAGCAGCCTAATTGCAACTAATGAAAAA. This translates into CASSLIATNEK. The full CDR3 sequence reads CASSLIATNEKLFF.